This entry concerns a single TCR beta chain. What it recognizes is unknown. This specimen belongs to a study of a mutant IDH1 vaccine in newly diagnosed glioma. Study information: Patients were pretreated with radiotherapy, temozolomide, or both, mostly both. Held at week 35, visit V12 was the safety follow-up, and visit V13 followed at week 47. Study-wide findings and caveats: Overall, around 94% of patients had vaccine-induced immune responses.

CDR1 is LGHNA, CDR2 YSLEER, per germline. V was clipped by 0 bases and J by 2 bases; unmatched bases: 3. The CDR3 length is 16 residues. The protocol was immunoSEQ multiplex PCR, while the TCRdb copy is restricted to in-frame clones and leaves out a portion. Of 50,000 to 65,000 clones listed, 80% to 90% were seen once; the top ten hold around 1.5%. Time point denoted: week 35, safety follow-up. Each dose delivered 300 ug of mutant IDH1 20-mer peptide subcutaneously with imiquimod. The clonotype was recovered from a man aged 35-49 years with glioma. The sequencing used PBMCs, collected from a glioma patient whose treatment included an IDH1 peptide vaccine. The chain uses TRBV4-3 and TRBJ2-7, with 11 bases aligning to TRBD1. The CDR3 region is CASSQDEGQGAYEQYF. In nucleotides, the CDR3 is TGCGCCAGCAGCCAAGATGAGGGACAGGGGGCCTACGAGCAGTACTTC.